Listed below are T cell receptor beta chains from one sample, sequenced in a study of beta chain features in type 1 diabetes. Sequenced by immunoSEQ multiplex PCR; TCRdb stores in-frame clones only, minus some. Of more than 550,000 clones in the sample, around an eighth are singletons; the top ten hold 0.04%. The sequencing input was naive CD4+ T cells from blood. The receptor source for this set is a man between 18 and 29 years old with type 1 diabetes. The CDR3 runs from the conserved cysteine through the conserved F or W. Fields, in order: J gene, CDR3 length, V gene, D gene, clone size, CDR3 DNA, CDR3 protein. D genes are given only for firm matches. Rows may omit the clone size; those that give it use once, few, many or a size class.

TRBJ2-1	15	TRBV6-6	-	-	TGTGCCAGCAGTTCATCGGGACCCCCGCGGGATGAGCAGTTCTTC	CASSSSGPPRDEQFF
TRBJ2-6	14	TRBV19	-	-	TGTGCCAGTAGGTTCCGCTCTGGGGCCAACGTCCTGACTTTC	CASRFRSGANVLTF
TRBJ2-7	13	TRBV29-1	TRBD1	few	TGCAGCGTTGGACAGGGTTTTCCTTACGAGCAGTACTTC	CSVGQGFPYEQYF
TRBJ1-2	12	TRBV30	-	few	TGTGCCTGGAGTGTGGCAGGGATCGGCTACACCTTC	CAWSVAGIGYTF
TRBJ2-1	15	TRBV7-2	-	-	TGTGCCAGCAGCTCAGACAGTCTCTCCTACAATGAGCAGTTCTTC	CASSSDSLSYNEQFF
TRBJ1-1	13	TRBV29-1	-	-	TGCAGCGTTGTCGGCAGGATGAACACTGAAGCTTTCTTT	CSVVGRMNTEAFF
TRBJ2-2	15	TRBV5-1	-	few	TGCGCCAGCAGCTCCAATATAGCGAACACCGGGGAGCTGTTTTTT	CASSSNIANTGELFF
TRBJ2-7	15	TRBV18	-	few	TGTGCCAGCTCACCGGCTTTCTCCCCGAACTACGAGCAGTACTTC	CASSPAFSPNYEQYF
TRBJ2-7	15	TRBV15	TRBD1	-	TGTGCCACCAGCAGAGAGGCAGGGGGCATTTACGAGCAGTACTTC	CATSREAGGIYEQYF
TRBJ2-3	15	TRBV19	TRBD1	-	TGTGCCAGTAGGACAACAGGGGTCAGCACAGATACGCAGTATTTT	CASRTTGVSTDTQYF
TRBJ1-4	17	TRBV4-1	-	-	TGCGCCAGCAGCCAAGAAGAGAGACAGGAGAGTAATGAAAAACTGTTTTTT	CASSQEERQESNEKLFF
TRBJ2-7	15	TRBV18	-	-	TGTGCCAGCTCACCACCGTCCCAGTTCAGAGCCGAGCAGTACTTC	CASSPPSQFRAEQYF
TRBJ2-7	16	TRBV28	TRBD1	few	TGTGCCAGCAGTGAACAGGGGCAAGGGCCCGGCTACGAGCAGTACTTC	CASSEQGQGPGYEQYF
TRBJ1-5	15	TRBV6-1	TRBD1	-	TGTGCCAGCAGTCTGACAGGGGGTGCAAATCAGCCCCAGCATTTT	CASSLTGGANQPQHF
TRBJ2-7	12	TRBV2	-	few	TGTGCCAGCAGTGAATCTGGGCACGAGCAGTACTTC	CASSESGHEQYF
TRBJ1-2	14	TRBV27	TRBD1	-	TGTGCCAGCAGTTACGACAGGGGTAACTATGGCTACACCTTC	CASSYDRGNYGYTF
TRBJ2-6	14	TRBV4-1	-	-	TGCGCCAGCACACGGGTCCACGGGGCCAACGTCCTGACTTTC	CASTRVHGANVLTF
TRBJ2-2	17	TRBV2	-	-	TGTGCCACCTCTGCCGGAACGTGGGCAGGGAACACCGGGGAGCTGTTTTTT	CATSAGTWAGNTGELFF
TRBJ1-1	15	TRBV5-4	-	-	TGTGCCAGCAGCTTGGGGGGGACCTTGAACACTGAAGCTTTCTTT	CASSLGGTLNTEAFF
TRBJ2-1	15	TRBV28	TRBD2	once	TGTGCCAGCAGTTTAGAAGCGGGGAGGTCGGGGAAGCAGTTCTTC	CASSLEAGRSGKQFF
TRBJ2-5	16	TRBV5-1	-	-	TGCGCCAGCAGCCCGCCGAAGTTTAGAAGGTGGGAGACCCAGTACTTC	CASSPPKFRRWETQYF
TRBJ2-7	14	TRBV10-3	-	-	TGTGCCATCAGTGACTTCGTGGAGCCCTACGAGCAGTACTTC	CAISDFVEPYEQYF
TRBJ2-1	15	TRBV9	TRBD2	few	TGTGCCAGCAGCGGACTAGCGGGGGGGCGGAATGAGCAGTTCTTC	CASSGLAGGRNEQFF
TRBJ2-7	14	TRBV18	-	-	TGTGCCAGCTCACCACCCGCGGAATTGGGCGAGCAGTACTTC	CASSPPAELGEQYF
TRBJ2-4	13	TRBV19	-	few	TGTGCCACCGCGGCCGTTTCCAAAAACATTCAGTACTTC	CATAAVSKNIQYF
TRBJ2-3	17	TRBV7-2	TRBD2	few	TGTGCCAGCAGCTTAGAGTTCGGGCGGGGGGGCCTAGATACGCAGTATTTT	CASSLEFGRGGLDTQYF
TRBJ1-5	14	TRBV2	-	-	TGTGCCAGCAGTGCTGAAGGGCGGATTCAGCCCCAGCATTTT	CASSAEGRIQPQHF
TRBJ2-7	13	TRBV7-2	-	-	TGTGCCAGCAGCTCCTCCGATGGGCGAGAGCAGTACTTC	CASSSSDGREQYF
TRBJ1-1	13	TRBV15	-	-	TGTGCCACCAGCAGCCAATTGAACACTGAAGCTTTCTTT	CATSSQLNTEAFF
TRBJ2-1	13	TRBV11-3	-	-	TGTGCCAGCAGCCCGGGACGGTGGAATGAGCAGTTCTTC	CASSPGRWNEQFF
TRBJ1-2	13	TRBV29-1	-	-	TGCAGCCCCGCCAGGTTGCCGAACTATGGCTACACCTTC	CSPARLPNYGYTF
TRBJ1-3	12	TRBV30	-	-	TGTGCCTGGAGTAGGGCTGGAAACACCATATATTTT	CAWSRAGNTIYF
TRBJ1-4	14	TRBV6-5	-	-	TGTGCCAGCAGTTCTCAGGAGTGGGGTGAAAAACTGTTTTTT	CASSSQEWGEKLFF